This T cell receptor beta chain is drawn from a study of patients and donors after allogeneic stem cell transplantation. CDR3 length equals 15 residues. CDR1 and CDR2 (germline): LNHNV, YYDKDF (reference sequence). The V gene lost 0 bases and the J gene lost 8 bases, with 17 bases spanning the gap. Each CDR3 protein is one row after TCRdb ran MiXCR on the RT-PCR reads. The sample yields a few hundred thousand distinct CDR3 sequences, 11% to 15% seen once. The sequence was obtained from a human donor who was either an allogeneic HSCT recipient or a stem cell or donor lymphocyte infusion donor (not recorded which). It is not recorded whose cells these are; they may come from a transplant donor. This rearrangement joins TRBV15 to TRBJ2-7; D tentatively reads TRBD1 or TRBD2 (7 bases each). Sequencing was performed on blood, either unsorted or a sorted T cell fraction (not recorded which). The CDR3 is CATSRDRQGGPKQYF. The CDR3 DNA follows: TGTGCCACCAGCAGAGATCGACAGGGAGGGCCTAAGCAGTACTTC.